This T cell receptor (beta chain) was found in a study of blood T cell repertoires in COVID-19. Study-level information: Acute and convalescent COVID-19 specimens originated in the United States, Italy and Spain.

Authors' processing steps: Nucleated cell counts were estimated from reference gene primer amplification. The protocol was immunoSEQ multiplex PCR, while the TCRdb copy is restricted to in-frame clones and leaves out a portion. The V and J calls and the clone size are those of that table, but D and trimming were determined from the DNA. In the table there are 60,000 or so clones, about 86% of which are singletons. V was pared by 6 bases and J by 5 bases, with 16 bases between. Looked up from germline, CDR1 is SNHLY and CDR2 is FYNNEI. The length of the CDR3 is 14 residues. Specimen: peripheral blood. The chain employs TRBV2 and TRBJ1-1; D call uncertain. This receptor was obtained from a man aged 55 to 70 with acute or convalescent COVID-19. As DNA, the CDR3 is TGTGCCAGCAGCCCGGGGAGGGTGGGGACTGAAGCTTTCTTT. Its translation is CASSPGRVGTEAFF.